Sequencing of this T cell receptor beta chain was carried out in a study of T cells in Graves' hyperthyroidism and ophthalmopathy. Study results and caveats: Separating ophthalmopathy from stable hyperthyroidism was achieved by a 13 V-J model. Most clonotypes that expanded in the thyroid above 0.001 also showed up in blood.

Researchers amplified the TCR beta CDR3 regions from RNA transcripts. When the TCR CDR3 underwent first-round RT-PCR, the HTBI primer set was used. MiXCR, run by TCRdb on the multiplex PCR reads, gives a single entry per CDR3 protein. The repertoire has some 270,000 distinct CDR3 sequences, about 14% of them found once; the top ten carry 7.8%. Per the germline V gene, CDR1 is SGHVS and CDR2 is FQNEAQ. The trim removed 2 bases at V and 1 base at J, leaving 10 bases unmatched. CDR3 size: 18 residues. This clonotype was counted ten times or more. Its target is not known. At first hyperthyroidism diagnosis, before any ophthalmopathy symptoms, the blood sample was collected.

This TCR was recovered from a woman aged 30 to 39 with Graves' hyperthyroidism that later progressed to Graves' ophthalmopathy. Sequenced material: blood. V is TRBV7-8 and J is TRBJ2-1; TRBD2 agrees at 8 bases. The CDR3 sequence: CASSLPTSPGGSYNEQFF. CDR3 DNA sequence: TGTGCCAGCAGCTTACCGACTAGCCCGGGAGGGTCCTACAATGAGCAGTTCTTC.